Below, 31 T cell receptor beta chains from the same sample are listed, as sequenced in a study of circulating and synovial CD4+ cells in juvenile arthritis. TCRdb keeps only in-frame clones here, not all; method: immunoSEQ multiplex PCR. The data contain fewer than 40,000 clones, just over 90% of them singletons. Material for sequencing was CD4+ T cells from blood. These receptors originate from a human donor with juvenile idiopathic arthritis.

CDR3: CASSTTGGGEQYF. The CDR3, as DNA: TGTGCCAGCAGCACTACAGGGGGCGGCGAGCAGTACTTC. The chain carries TRBV27 and TRBJ2-7, with TRBD1 matching over 9 bases. V shed 6 bases, J shed 6 bases, and the junction held 6 bases outside the gene matches. The germline V gene has CDR1 MNHEY and CDR2 SMNVEV (reference sequence). The CDR3 contains 13 residues.

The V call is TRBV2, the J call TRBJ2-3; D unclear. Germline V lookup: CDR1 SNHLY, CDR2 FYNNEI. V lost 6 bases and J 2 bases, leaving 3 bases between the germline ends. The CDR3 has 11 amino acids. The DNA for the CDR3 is TGTGCCAGCAGCTCCACAGATACGCAGTATTTT. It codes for CASSSTDTQYF.

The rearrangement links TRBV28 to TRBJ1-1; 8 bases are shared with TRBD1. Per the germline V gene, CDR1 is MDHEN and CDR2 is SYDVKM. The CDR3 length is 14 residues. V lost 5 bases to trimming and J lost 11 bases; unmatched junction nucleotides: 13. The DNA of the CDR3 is TGTGCCAGCAGTCCTGGACAGGGTACCCGTCAGGCTTTCTTT. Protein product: CASSPGQGTRQAFF.

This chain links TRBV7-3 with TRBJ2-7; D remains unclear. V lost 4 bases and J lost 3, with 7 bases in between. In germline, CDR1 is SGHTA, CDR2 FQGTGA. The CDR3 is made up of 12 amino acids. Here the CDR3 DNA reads TGTGCCAGCAGCTCGTCACTCTACGAGCAGTACTTC. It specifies CASSSSLYEQYF.

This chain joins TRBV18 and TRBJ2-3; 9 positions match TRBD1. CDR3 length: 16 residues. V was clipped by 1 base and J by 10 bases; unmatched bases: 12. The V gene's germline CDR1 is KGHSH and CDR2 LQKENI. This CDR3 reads CASSPQLQGAAGSQYF. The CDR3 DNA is TGTGCCAGCTCACCACAATTACAGGGGGCCGCCGGGTCGCAGTATTTT.

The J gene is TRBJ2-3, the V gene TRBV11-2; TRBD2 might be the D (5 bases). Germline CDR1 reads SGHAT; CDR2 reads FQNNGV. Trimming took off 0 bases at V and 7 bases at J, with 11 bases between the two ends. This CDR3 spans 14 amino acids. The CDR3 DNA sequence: TGTGCCAGCAGCTTAGATTTGACGGACTATACGCAGTATTTT. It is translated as CASSLDLTDYTQYF.

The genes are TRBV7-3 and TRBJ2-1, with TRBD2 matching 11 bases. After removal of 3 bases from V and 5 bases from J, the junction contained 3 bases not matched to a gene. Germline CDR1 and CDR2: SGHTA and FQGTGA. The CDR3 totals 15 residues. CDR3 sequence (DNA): TGTGCCAGCAGCTTCTTAGCGGGAGGGGACAATGAGCAGTTCTTC. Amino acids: CASSFLAGGDNEQFF. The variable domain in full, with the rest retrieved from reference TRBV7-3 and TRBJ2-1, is GAGVSQTPSNKVTEKGKYVELRCDPISGHTALYWYRQSLGQGPEFLIYFQGTGAADDSGLPNDRFFAVRPEGSVSTLKIQRTERGDSAVYLCASSFLAGGDNEQFFGPGTRLTVL.

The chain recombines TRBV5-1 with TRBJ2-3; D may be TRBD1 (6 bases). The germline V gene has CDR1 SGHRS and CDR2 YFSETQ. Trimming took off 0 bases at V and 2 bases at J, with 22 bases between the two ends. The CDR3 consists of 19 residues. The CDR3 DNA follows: TGCGCCAGCAGCTTGGCCCCTTACAGGGCTAGTGGGGCCACAGATACGCAGTATTTT. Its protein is CASSLAPYRASGATDTQYF.

CDR3 bases: TGTGCCAGCAGCTTAGGGTGGGACAGTAGCAATCAGCCCCAGCATTTT. Its translation: CASSLGWDSSNQPQHF. J is TRBJ1-5 and V is TRBV7-9, with 7 bases identical to TRBD1. Germline loops: CDR1 SEHNR, CDR2 FQNEAQ (reference sequence). V was clipped by 1 base and J by 0 bases; unmatched bases: 3. This CDR3 has 16 amino acids.

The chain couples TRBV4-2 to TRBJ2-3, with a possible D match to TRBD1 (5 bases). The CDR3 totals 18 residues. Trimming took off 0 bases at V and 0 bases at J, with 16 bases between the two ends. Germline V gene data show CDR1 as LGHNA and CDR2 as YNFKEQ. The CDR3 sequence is CASSQDPTVSSSTDTQYF. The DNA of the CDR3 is TGTGCCAGCAGCCAAGACCCGACAGTAAGTTCTAGCACAGATACGCAGTATTTT.

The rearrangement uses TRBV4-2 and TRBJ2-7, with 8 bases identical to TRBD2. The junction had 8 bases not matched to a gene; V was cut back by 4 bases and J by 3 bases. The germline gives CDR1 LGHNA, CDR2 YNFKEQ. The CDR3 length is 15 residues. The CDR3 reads CASSRDLAGFYEQYF. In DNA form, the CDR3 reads TGTGCCAGCAGCCGGGATCTAGCGGGTTTCTACGAGCAGTACTTC.

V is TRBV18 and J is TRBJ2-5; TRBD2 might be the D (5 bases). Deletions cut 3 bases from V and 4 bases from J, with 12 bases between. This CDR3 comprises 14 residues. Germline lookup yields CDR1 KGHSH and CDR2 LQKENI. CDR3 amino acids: CASSPGSPRETQYF. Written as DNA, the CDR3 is TGTGCCAGCTCACCTGGGAGTCCCCGAGAGACCCAGTACTTC.

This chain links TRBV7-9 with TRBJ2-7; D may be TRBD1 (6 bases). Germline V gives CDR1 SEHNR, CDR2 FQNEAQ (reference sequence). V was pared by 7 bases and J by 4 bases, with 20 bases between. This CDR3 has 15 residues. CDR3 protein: CASTNLGRGEYEQYF. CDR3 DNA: TGTGCCAGCACCAACCTGGGCAGGGGCGAGTACGAGCAGTACTTC.

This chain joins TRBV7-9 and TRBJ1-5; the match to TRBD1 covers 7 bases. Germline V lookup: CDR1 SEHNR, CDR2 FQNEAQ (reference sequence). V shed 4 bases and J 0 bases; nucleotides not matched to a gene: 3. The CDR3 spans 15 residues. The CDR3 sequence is CASSWGQNSNQPQHF. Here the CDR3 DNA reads TGTGCCAGCAGCTGGGGACAGAATAGCAATCAGCCCCAGCATTTT. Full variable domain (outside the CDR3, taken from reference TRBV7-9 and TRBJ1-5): DTGVSQNPRHKITKRGQNVTFRCDPISEHNRLYWYRQTLGQGPEFLTYFQNEAQLEKSRLLSDRFSAERPKGSFSTLEIQRTEQGDSAMYLCASSWGQNSNQPQHFGDGTRLSIL.

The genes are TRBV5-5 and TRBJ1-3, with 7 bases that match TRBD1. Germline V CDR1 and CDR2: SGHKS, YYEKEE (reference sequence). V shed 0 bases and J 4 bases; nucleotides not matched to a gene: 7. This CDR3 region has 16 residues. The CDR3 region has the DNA TGTGCCAGCAGCTTGGTCGGCAGGGGGGACGGAAACACCATATATTTT. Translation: CASSLVGRGDGNTIYF.

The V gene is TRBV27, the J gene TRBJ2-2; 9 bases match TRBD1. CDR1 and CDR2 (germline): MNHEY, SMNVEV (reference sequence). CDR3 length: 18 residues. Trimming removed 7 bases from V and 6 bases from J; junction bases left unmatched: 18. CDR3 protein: CASTPGQGWGPSPGELFF. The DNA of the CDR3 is TGTGCCAGCACTCCGGGACAGGGCTGGGGGCCCAGCCCCGGGGAGCTGTTTTTT.

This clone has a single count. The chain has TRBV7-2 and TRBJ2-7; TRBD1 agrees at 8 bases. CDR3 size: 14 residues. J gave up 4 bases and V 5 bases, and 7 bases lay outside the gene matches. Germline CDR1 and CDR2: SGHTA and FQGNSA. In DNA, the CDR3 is TGTGCCAGCAGCCGGGGACAGGCGAAGTACGAGCAGTACTTC. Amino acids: CASSRGQAKYEQYF.

The CDR3 spells CASSPDSLYGYTF. The CDR3 DNA is TGTGCCAGCTCGCCAGACAGCCTCTATGGCTACACCTTC. The chain couples TRBV18 to TRBJ1-2, with TRBD1 as a possible D gene (5 bases). Germline CDR1 reads KGHSH; CDR2 reads LQKENI. Trimming cost V 6 bases and J 4 bases, with 12 bases left between them. CDR3 length: 13 amino acids.

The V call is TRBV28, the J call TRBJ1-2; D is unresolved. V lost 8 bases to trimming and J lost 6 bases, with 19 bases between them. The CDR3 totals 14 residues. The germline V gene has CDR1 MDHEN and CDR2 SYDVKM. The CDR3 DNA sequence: TGTGCCAGCCAGGCCTTTGTCGGCGTCGATGGCTACACCTTC. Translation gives CASQAFVGVDGYTF.

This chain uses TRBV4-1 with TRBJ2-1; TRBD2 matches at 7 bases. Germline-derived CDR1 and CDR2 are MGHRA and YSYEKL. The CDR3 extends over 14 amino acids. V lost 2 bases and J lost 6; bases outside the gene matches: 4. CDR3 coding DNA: TGCGCCAGCAGCCAATCCGGGACTATCAATGAGCAGTTCTTC. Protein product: CASSQSGTINEQFF.

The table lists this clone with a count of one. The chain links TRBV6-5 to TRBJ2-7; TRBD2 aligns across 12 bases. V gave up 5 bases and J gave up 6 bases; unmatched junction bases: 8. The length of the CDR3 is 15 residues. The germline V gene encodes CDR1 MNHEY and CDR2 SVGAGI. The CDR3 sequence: CASSNPTSGSSEQYF. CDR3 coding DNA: TGTGCCAGCAGTAATCCGACTAGCGGGAGCTCCGAGCAGTACTTC.

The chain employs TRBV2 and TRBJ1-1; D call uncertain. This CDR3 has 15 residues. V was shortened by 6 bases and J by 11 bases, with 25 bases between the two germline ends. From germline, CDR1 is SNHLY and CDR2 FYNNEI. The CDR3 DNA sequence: TGTGCCAGCAGGAACCGAGGTAATATCCCGGGGAGGGCTTTCTTT. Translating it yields CASRNRGNIPGRAFF.

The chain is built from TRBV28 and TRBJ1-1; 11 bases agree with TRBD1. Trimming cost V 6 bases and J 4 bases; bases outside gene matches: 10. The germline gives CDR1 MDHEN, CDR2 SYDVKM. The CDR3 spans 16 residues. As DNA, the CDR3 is TGTGCCAGCAGATTCGGGACAGGGGGAGGGAGCACTGAAGCTTTCTTT. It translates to CASRFGTGGGSTEAFF. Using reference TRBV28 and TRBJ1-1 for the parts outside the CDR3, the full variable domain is DVKVTQSSRYLVKRTGEKVFLECVQDMDHENMFWYRQDPGLGLRLIYFSYDVKMKEKGDIPEGYSVSREKKERFSLILESASTNQTSMYLCASRFGTGGGSTEAFFGQGTRLTVV.

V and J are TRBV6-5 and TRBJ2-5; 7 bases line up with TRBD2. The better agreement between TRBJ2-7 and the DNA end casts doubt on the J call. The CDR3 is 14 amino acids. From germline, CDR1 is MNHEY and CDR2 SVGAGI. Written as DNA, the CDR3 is TGTGCCAGCAGTTACGTAGCGGGCCCCTACGAGCAGTACTTC. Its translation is CASSYVAGPYEQYF.

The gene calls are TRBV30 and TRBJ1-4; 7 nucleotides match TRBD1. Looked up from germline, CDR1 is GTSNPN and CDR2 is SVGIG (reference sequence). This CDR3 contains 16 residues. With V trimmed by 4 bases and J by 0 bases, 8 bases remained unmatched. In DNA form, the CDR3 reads TGTGCCTGGACGAGGGGGCTCGGGTCAACTAATGAAAAACTGTTTTTT. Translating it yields CAWTRGLGSTNEKLFF. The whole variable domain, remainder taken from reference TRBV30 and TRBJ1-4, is SQTIHQWPATLVQPVGSPLSLECTVEGTSNPNLYWYRQAAGRGLQLLFYSVGIGQISSEVPQNLSASRPQDRQFILSSKKLLLSDSGFYLCAWTRGLGSTNEKLFFGSGTQLSVL.

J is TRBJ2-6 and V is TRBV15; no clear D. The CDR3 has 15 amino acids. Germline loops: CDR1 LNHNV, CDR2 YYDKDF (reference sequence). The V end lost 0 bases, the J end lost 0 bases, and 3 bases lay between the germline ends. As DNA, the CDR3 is TGTGCCACCAGCAGAGACAACTCTGGGGCCAACGTCCTGACTTTC. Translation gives CATSRDNSGANVLTF.

The CDR3 sequence is CASRGDGSFHEQYF. CDR3 DNA: TGTGCCAGCAGGGGGGACGGGAGCTTCCACGAGCAGTACTTC. The rearrangement uses TRBV6-5 and TRBJ2-7; tentative D call: TRBD2 (6 bases). V lost 6 bases, J lost 5 bases, and 17 bases lay in between. This CDR3 is built from 14 residues. Per the germline V gene, CDR1 is MNHEY and CDR2 is SVGAGI.

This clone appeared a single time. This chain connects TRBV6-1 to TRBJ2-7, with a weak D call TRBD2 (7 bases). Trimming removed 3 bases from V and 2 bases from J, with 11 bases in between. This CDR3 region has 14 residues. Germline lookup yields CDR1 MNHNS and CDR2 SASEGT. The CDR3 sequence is CASSEGGRPYEQYF. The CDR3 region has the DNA TGTGCCAGCAGTGAGGGGGGGCGCCCCTACGAGCAGTACTTC.

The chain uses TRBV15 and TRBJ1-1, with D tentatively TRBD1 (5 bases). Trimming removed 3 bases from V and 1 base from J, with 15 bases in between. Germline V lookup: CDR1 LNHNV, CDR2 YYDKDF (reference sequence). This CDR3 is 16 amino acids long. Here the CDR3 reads CATSRRTARGNTEAFF. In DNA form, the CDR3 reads TGTGCCACCAGCAGGAGGACGGCTAGGGGGAACACTGAAGCTTTCTTT.

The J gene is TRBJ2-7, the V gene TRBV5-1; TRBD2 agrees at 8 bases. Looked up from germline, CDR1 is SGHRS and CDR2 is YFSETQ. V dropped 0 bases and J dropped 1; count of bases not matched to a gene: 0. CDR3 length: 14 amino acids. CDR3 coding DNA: TGCGCCAGCAGCTTGGGCGGGAGGTCCTACGAGCAGTACTTC. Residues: CASSLGGRSYEQYF.

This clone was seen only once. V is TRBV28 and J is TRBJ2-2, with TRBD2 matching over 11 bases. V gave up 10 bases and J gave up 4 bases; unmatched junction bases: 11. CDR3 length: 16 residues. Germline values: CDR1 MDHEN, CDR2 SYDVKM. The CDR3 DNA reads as TGTGCCATTTTAGCGGGAGGGCTTTCGGGCACCGGGGAGCTGTTTTTT. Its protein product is CAILAGGLSGTGELFF.